This record concerns one TCR beta chain sequence. Profiling relied on immunoSEQ multiplex PCR, and the TCRdb table lists in-frame clones only, not all of them. The sample shows approximately 260,000 clones, 70% to 90% of them seen only once. Germline V gene lookup returns CDR1 LNHDA and CDR2 SQIVND (reference sequence). The CDR3 is 15 residues long. Between the trimmed V and J ends, which lost 5 bases and 0 bases, there was a span of 11 bases. This sample stems from a study of blood T cell repertoires in COVID-19. The chain has TRBV19 and TRBJ1-5; the D gene is possibly TRBD1 (5 bases). This TCR derives from a man in his sixties who had recovered from COVID-19. Sequencing was carried out using peripheral blood. CDR3 loop: CASSWGRISNQPQHF. The CDR3 DNA is TGTGCCAGTAGTTGGGGCCGGATTAGCAATCAGCCCCAGCATTTT.